The present T cell receptor beta chain was sequenced within a study of shared clonotypes between healthy human individuals. The study's findings and limits: What naive subsets generally showed was a larger estimated richness than memory subsets showed.

CDR3 size: 13 residues. V shed 4 bases and J 9 bases; nucleotides not matched to a gene: 9. Germline V gives CDR1 GTSNPN, CDR2 SVGIG (reference sequence). Sequencing used immunoSEQ multiplex PCR; TCRdb keeps in-frame clones, though not all of them. Here the sample spans 2 million to 3 million clones, about 92% being singletons. Comment on this clone: Its antigen remains unidentified.

The chain carries TRBV30 and TRBJ2-1, with 7 nucleotides matching TRBD1. The sample was naive CD4+ T cells sorted from blood. Indicated subset: CD45RA+ positively selected. This clonotype originated in a man between 18 and 29 years old in good health. For the CDR3, the DNA is TGTGCCTGGACCGCGTCCCAGGGGGTTGAGCAGTTCTTC. Amino acid sequence: CAWTASQGVEQFF.